This TCR beta chain is drawn from a study of blood T cell repertoires in COVID-19. Looking at the study overall: Samples of COVID-19 (acute and convalescent) were obtained from the United States, Italy and Spain.

The germline CDR1 and CDR2 sequences are MDHEN and SYDVKM. The CDR3 has 14 amino acids. V was clipped by 3 bases and J by 3 bases, with 10 bases between them. In the authors' workflow: Reference gene primer amplification gave estimated nucleated cell counts. Sequencing used immunoSEQ multiplex PCR; TCRdb keeps in-frame clones, though not all of them. For V, J and clone size, that table is used; D and trimming come from the DNA. The sample includes about 150,000 clones, 85% to 90% of them seen just once. The clonotype comes from a man between 18 and 35 years old with COVID-19, enrolled during active disease. The rearrangement joins TRBV28 to TRBJ2-3, with a tentative D call TRBD2 (6 bases). Sequenced input: peripheral blood. The CDR3: CASSLVGSTDTQYF. CDR3 bases: TGTGCCAGCAGTTTGGTCGGGAGTACAGATACGCAGTATTTT.